A selection of T cell receptor beta chains follows, all from one sample in a study of OX40 agonist ivuxolimab in advanced cancers. Repertoires were generated with immunoSEQ multiplex PCR, while TCRdb's copy carries only in-frame clones and drops some. The repertoire includes some 30,000 clones, about nine tenths of them detected once, and 8% to 9.5% sits in the top ten. This material consisted of CD4+ or CD8+ T cells sorted from blood, taken in a trial of the OX40 agonist ivuxolimab. The receptors here all came from an adult with an advanced solid tumor such as melanoma, head and neck, liver or kidney cancer. Each CDR3 is given with its conserved first and last residue. A D gene is named only where the DNA matches it firmly. Part of the rows lack a size; the others show once, few, many or a class for expanded clones.

J gene: TRBJ2-7
V gene: TRBV6-1
D gene: TRBD1
clone size: few
CDR3 DNA: TGTGCCAGCATTATGGGACAGTCCTACGAGCAGTACTTC
CDR3 protein: CASIMGQSYEQYF

J gene: TRBJ2-7
V gene: TRBV5-4
D gene: NA
clone size: medium-sized
CDR3 DNA: TGTGCCAGCAGCTTTGGACAGACTAACGAGCAGTACTTC
CDR3 protein: CASSFGQTNEQYF

J gene: TRBJ2-4
V gene: TRBV27
D gene: TRBD2
clone size: NA
CDR3 DNA: TGTGCCAGCAGTTTGATTTCCAGCGGGGGGGGGAAAAACATTCAGTACTTC
CDR3 protein: CASSLISSGGGKNIQYF

J gene: TRBJ1-2
V gene: TRBV25-1
D gene: NA
clone size: NA
CDR3 DNA: TGTGCCAGCTGGGATTTCGTTTATGGCTACACCTTC
CDR3 protein: CASWDFVYGYTF

J gene: TRBJ2-2
V gene: TRBV5-6
D gene: NA
clone size: NA
CDR3 DNA: TGTGCCAGCAGCTTAGGACGGCCTACCACCGGGGAGCTGTTTTTT
CDR3 protein: CASSLGRPTTGELFF

J gene: TRBJ2-7
V gene: TRBV4-1
D gene: TRBD1
clone size: NA
CDR3 DNA: TGCGCCAGCAGCCAAGGGGGACAGGGGGTCTACGAGCAGTACTTC
CDR3 protein: CASSQGGQGVYEQYF

J gene: TRBJ2-5
V gene: TRBV7-9
D gene: NA
clone size: NA
CDR3 DNA: TGTGCCAGCAGCTTCTGGGGGCAAGAGACCCAGTACTTC
CDR3 protein: CASSFWGQETQYF

J gene: TRBJ1-1
V gene: TRBV27
D gene: TRBD1
clone size: NA
CDR3 DNA: TGTGCCAGCAGTTTATCCACCAGGGGGACCCACACTGAAGCTTTCTTT
CDR3 protein: CASSLSTRGTHTEAFF

J gene: TRBJ1-1
V gene: TRBV29-1
D gene: TRBD1
clone size: once
CDR3 DNA: TGCAGCGTTGTCGGGACAGGGGGAATGAACACTGAAGCTTTCTTT
CDR3 protein: CSVVGTGGMNTEAFF

J gene: TRBJ2-5
V gene: TRBV6-1
D gene: TRBD2
clone size: NA
CDR3 DNA: TGTGCCAGCAGCCGGACTAGCGGGGGAGAAGAGACCCAGTACTTC
CDR3 protein: CASSRTSGGEETQYF

J gene: TRBJ1-2
V gene: TRBV6-5
D gene: NA
clone size: NA
CDR3 DNA: TGTGCCAGCAGTGAACACGTTAGCTATGGCTACACCTTC
CDR3 protein: CASSEHVSYGYTF

J gene: TRBJ2-3
V gene: TRBV19
D gene: TRBD2
clone size: NA
CDR3 DNA: TGTGCCAGTAGTATGTCTGGCGGGAGTGCAGATACGCAGTATTTT
CDR3 protein: CASSMSGGSADTQYF

J gene: TRBJ1-2
V gene: TRBV5-4
D gene: NA
clone size: NA
CDR3 DNA: TGTGCCAGCAGTCCCACAGTTTTTGACTATGGCTACACCTTC
CDR3 protein: CASSPTVFDYGYTF

J gene: TRBJ2-5
V gene: TRBV29-1
D gene: TRBD2
clone size: NA
CDR3 DNA: TGCAGCTTTCCACTAGCGGGAGAGACCCAGTACTTC
CDR3 protein: CSFPLAGETQYF

J gene: TRBJ2-1
V gene: TRBV5-6
D gene: TRBD1
clone size: few
CDR3 DNA: TGTGCCAGCAGCTCGTCGGGACAGGCATACAATGAGCAGTTCTTC
CDR3 protein: CASSSSGQAYNEQFF

J gene: TRBJ2-1
V gene: TRBV6-1
D gene: TRBD1
clone size: NA
CDR3 DNA: TGTGCCAGTGACACCTGGACAGGGGAAGGCAATGAGCAGTTCTTC
CDR3 protein: CASDTWTGEGNEQFF

J gene: TRBJ1-4
V gene: TRBV9
D gene: NA
clone size: NA
CDR3 DNA: TGTGCCAGCAGCGTAGAGCCAGCAACTAATGAAAAACTGTTTTTT
CDR3 protein: CASSVEPATNEKLFF

J gene: TRBJ2-7
V gene: TRBV5-1
D gene: TRBD2
clone size: NA
CDR3 DNA: TGCGCCAGCAGCTTGGTAGCGGGAGGCAGCTCCTACGAGCAGTACTTC
CDR3 protein: CASSLVAGGSSYEQYF

J gene: TRBJ1-2
V gene: TRBV7-2
D gene: TRBD1
clone size: NA
CDR3 DNA: TGTGCCAGCAGCCCCTACGACAGGGCTTATGGCTACACCTTC
CDR3 protein: CASSPYDRAYGYTF

J gene: TRBJ2-1
V gene: TRBV7-3
D gene: TRBD2
clone size: NA
CDR3 DNA: TGTGCCAGCAGCTTAACTGGGACTAGTAACTACAATGAGCAGTTCTTC
CDR3 protein: CASSLTGTSNYNEQFF

J gene: TRBJ2-1
V gene: TRBV7-2
D gene: TRBD2
clone size: NA
CDR3 DNA: TGTGCCAGCAGCGAGGGACTAGCGGGAGCCTATGAGCAGTTCTTC
CDR3 protein: CASSEGLAGAYEQFF

J gene: TRBJ2-7
V gene: TRBV4-1
D gene: TRBD2
clone size: NA
CDR3 DNA: TGCGCCAGCAGCCAACTAGCGGGGGGGCTCTACGAGCAGTACTTC
CDR3 protein: CASSQLAGGLYEQYF

J gene: TRBJ2-5
V gene: TRBV5-6
D gene: TRBD1
clone size: NA
CDR3 DNA: TGTGCCAGCAGCTTGGCGACAGGGACGGAGACCCAGTACTTC
CDR3 protein: CASSLATGTETQYF

J gene: TRBJ2-3
V gene: TRBV27
D gene: NA
clone size: NA
CDR3 DNA: TGTACCAGCAGTTTATTAGGACGCACAGATACGCAGTATTTT
CDR3 protein: CTSSLLGRTDTQYF

J gene: TRBJ2-3
V gene: TRBV4-3
D gene: NA
clone size: NA
CDR3 DNA: TGCGCCAGCAGTAGTGGGCGCAGCACAGATACGCAGTATTTT
CDR3 protein: CASSSGRSTDTQYF

J gene: TRBJ2-1
V gene: TRBV7-2
D gene: NA
clone size: NA
CDR3 DNA: TGTGCCAGCAGCCCCAATCCCCGGACCAATGAGCAGTTCTTC
CDR3 protein: CASSPNPRTNEQFF

J gene: TRBJ2-7
V gene: TRBV5-1
D gene: NA
clone size: few
CDR3 DNA: TGTGCCAGCAGCTTTTGGCAGTTCGACGAGCAGTACTTC
CDR3 protein: CASSFWQFDEQYF

J gene: TRBJ2-1
V gene: TRBV4-2
D gene: NA
clone size: NA
CDR3 DNA: TGTGCCAGCAGCCAGGATAACAATGAGCAGTTCTTC
CDR3 protein: CASSQDNNEQFF

J gene: TRBJ2-5
V gene: TRBV7-9
D gene: TRBD2
clone size: NA
CDR3 DNA: TGTGCCAGCAGCTTAGAACTAGCGGAGACCCAGTACTTC
CDR3 protein: CASSLELAETQYF

J gene: TRBJ2-7
V gene: TRBV19
D gene: NA
clone size: NA
CDR3 DNA: TGTGCCAGTAGTATAGGCGGTGAGACCTACGAGCAGTACTTC
CDR3 protein: CASSIGGETYEQYF

J gene: TRBJ2-7
V gene: TRBV5-6
D gene: NA
clone size: NA
CDR3 DNA: TGTGCCAGCAGCTTGGGGTGGACCTACGAGCAGTACTTC
CDR3 protein: CASSLGWTYEQYF

J gene: TRBJ1-2
V gene: TRBV15
D gene: NA
clone size: NA
CDR3 DNA: TGTGCCACCAGCAGAGATCGAGGGGGCTATGGCTACACCTTC
CDR3 protein: CATSRDRGGYGYTF

J gene: TRBJ2-1
V gene: TRBV18
D gene: NA
clone size: once
CDR3 DNA: TGTGCCAGCTCACCGTCTTACAATGAGCAGTTCTTC
CDR3 protein: CASSPSYNEQFF

J gene: TRBJ1-1
V gene: TRBV18
D gene: NA
clone size: once
CDR3 DNA: TGTGCCAGCTCACCTAGGACAGAGAACACTGAAGCTTTCTTT
CDR3 protein: CASSPRTENTEAFF

J gene: TRBJ2-2
V gene: TRBV7-3
D gene: TRBD1
clone size: NA
CDR3 DNA: TGTGCCAGCAGCTCCTGGACAGGGTTGGCAAACACCGGGGAGCTGTTTTTT
CDR3 protein: CASSSWTGLANTGELFF

J gene: TRBJ2-7
V gene: TRBV19
D gene: NA
clone size: NA
CDR3 DNA: TGTGCCAGTAGTATAGCCTCAGGGGACGAGCAGTACTTC
CDR3 protein: CASSIASGDEQYF

J gene: TRBJ2-7
V gene: TRBV30
D gene: TRBD2
clone size: NA
CDR3 DNA: TGTGCCTGGAGTGGAGGTCGGGAGGACTCCTACGAGCAGTACTTC
CDR3 protein: CAWSGGREDSYEQYF

J gene: TRBJ2-1
V gene: TRBV6-1
D gene: TRBD2
clone size: NA
CDR3 DNA: TGTGCCAGCAGTGATGGTCCTAGCGGGAGAGATGAGCAGTTCTTC
CDR3 protein: CASSDGPSGRDEQFF

J gene: TRBJ2-3
V gene: TRBV19
D gene: TRBD1
clone size: once
CDR3 DNA: TGTGCCAGTAGTATAGATCGACAGGGGAGCACAGATACGCAGTATTTT
CDR3 protein: CASSIDRQGSTDTQYF

J gene: TRBJ2-7
V gene: TRBV15
D gene: NA
clone size: NA
CDR3 DNA: TGTGCCACCAGCAGCCTGGGGACCCGCGAGCAGTACTTC
CDR3 protein: CATSSLGTREQYF

J gene: TRBJ1-2
V gene: TRBV6-1
D gene: TRBD1
clone size: NA
CDR3 DNA: TGTGCCAGCAGGGGGGACAGGGAGTCTGCTTATGGCTACACCTTC
CDR3 protein: CASRGDRESAYGYTF

J gene: TRBJ2-7
V gene: TRBV7-9
D gene: NA
clone size: NA
CDR3 DNA: TGTGCCAGCAGGACGGGACATAACTACGAGCAGTACTTC
CDR3 protein: CASRTGHNYEQYF

J gene: TRBJ1-1
V gene: TRBV15
D gene: NA
clone size: NA
CDR3 DNA: TGTGCCACCAGCAGAACAAACGAGAACACTGAAGCTTTCTTT
CDR3 protein: CATSRTNENTEAFF

J gene: TRBJ1-2
V gene: TRBV29-1
D gene: TRBD1
clone size: NA
CDR3 DNA: TGCAGCGTTCTAGGACAGGGGGCGGAAGGCTACACCTTC
CDR3 protein: CSVLGQGAEGYTF

J gene: TRBJ2-2
V gene: TRBV4-1
D gene: TRBD1
clone size: NA
CDR3 DNA: TGCGCCAGCAGCCTCGAAGGACAGGGCGGCACCGGGGAGCTGTTTTTT
CDR3 protein: CASSLEGQGGTGELFF

J gene: TRBJ2-2
V gene: TRBV4-1
D gene: NA
clone size: NA
CDR3 DNA: TGCGCCAGCAGTGGGGGGTCCGGGGAGCTGTTTTTT
CDR3 protein: CASSGGSGELFF

J gene: TRBJ1-5
V gene: TRBV6-6
D gene: NA
clone size: NA
CDR3 DNA: TGTGCCAGCAGCCACATTAGTTTCTATAGCAATCAGCCCCAGCATTTT
CDR3 protein: CASSHISFYSNQPQHF